This paragraph covers one TCR beta chain sequence. Antigen specificity is unknown. This sample is part of a study of T cell responses to AZD1222 COVID-19 vaccine. This table comes from immunoSEQ multiplex PCR, and its TCRdb copy is limited to in-frame clones, with some not included. The table has roughly 120,000 clones, around 93% seen once. Study-level results: The peak T cell response came first, and repertoires were sampled only after it. Two AZD1222 doses significantly raised spike-specific TCR breadth and depth over controls.

The CDR3 is made up of 12 amino acids. Germline CDR1 and CDR2: MNHNY and SVGAGI (reference sequence). Trimming stripped 1 base from V and 7 bases from J, with 4 bases between. The sequenced sample was peripheral blood, obtained on day 0 of AZD1222 vaccination. The V gene is TRBV6-6, the J gene TRBJ1-4; D is undetermined. This TCR was sampled from an adult in good health. CDR3 DNA: TGTGCCAGCAGTTACTGGACTGAAAAACTGTTTTTT. This encodes CASSYWTEKLFF.